This TCR beta chain was recovered during a study of T-cell memory formation after mild COVID-19. The V end lost 4 bases, the J end lost 2 bases, and 16 bases lay between the germline ends. The CDR3 totals 15 residues. Germline-derived CDR1 and CDR2 are SGHRS and YFSETQ. UMIs and sample barcodes were carried by the TCR alpha and TCR beta cDNA libraries that 5'RACE produced using constant-segment primers. TCRdb re-called the 5' RACE reads through MiXCR, storing one row per CDR3 protein. The sample has 550,000 to 600,000 distinct CDR3 sequences, 20% to 25% seen once. A remark on this clonotype: What it binds is unknown.

Findings of the study overall: For second-wave clones that peaked at day 37, SARS-CoV-2 specificity went unverified. Cross-reactive memory appears to have joined, as suggested by some responding clones showing up in pre-infection memory.

The TCR originated in an adult woman who had mild COVID-19 (a few samples of this study predate the infection). Cell type and time point are not known. The sequenced sample was PBMCs or a T cell subset sorted from them (not recorded which). The chain employs TRBV5-1 and TRBJ2-7; perhaps TRBD1 as D (6 bases). This CDR3 reads CASSLFTGNTYEQYF. The CDR3 bases are TGCGCCAGCAGCCTATTTACAGGGAACACCTACGAGCAGTACTTC.